This T cell receptor beta chain was retrieved from a study of OX40 agonist ivuxolimab in advanced cancers. On the study more broadly: Prior therapy, whether anti-PD-1, anti-PD-L1 or anti-CTLA-4, was allowed, and approximately 40% had some.

The data were produced by immunoSEQ multiplex PCR, yet TCRdb's version contains in-frame clones alone and is incomplete. The sample carries over 40,000 clones, around 81% recorded once. The CDR3 sequence is 14 residues long. V was shortened by 7 bases and J by 6 bases, with 15 bases between the two germline ends. Germline V gives CDR1 LNHDA, CDR2 SQIVND (reference sequence). Turning to this clone: Antigen specificity is unknown.

Regarding the study as a whole: It was not determined which antigens were specifically recognized by the peripheral T cells that had undergone clonal expansion. CD8+ T cells were the subset that, on average, had more expanded clones than CD4+.

This clonotype originated in an adult with an advanced solid tumor such as melanoma, head and neck, liver or kidney cancer. The gene calls are TRBV19 and TRBJ2-2; perhaps TRBD1 as D (5 bases). This specimen was CD4+ or CD8+ T cells sorted from blood, taken in a trial of the OX40 agonist ivuxolimab. CDR3 sequence: CASTPLQGAGELFF. The CDR3 nucleotides are TGTGCCAGTACCCCACTCCAGGGCGCCGGGGAGCTGTTTTTT.